Listed below are T cell receptor beta chains from one sample, sequenced in a study of blood T cell repertoires in COVID-19. Sequencing used immunoSEQ multiplex PCR; TCRdb keeps in-frame clones, though not all of them. The profile shows 400,000 or so clones, approximately 90% of them singletons. What was sequenced was peripheral blood. The source of these receptors is a woman in her forties with COVID-19, enrolled during active disease. Both conserved end residues are part of each CDR3. Each record gives: J gene, clone size, D gene, V gene, CDR3 DNA, CDR3 protein. A D gene is named only where the DNA matches it firmly. Clone size, where shown, is once, few, many, or a class for clones that have expanded.

j_gene: TRBJ2-7; abundance: NA; d_gene: TRBD1; v_gene: TRBV19; CDR3nt: TGTGCCAGTAGGGACAGGGCCTCTTCCTACGAGCAGTACTTC; CDR3aa: CASRDRASSYEQYF
j_gene: TRBJ2-7; abundance: NA; d_gene: TRBD1; v_gene: TRBV14; CDR3nt: TGTGCCAGCAGCCAAGATTTGGGGACAGGGGTCTACGAGCAGTACTTC; CDR3aa: CASSQDLGTGVYEQYF
j_gene: TRBJ1-2; abundance: NA; d_gene: TRBD1; v_gene: TRBV6-2/TRBV6-3; CDR3nt: TGTGCCAGCAGTTACTCTGGGGACAGGGCACAGGGCTACACCTTC; CDR3aa: CASSYSGDRAQGYTF
j_gene: TRBJ2-1; abundance: NA; d_gene: NA; v_gene: TRBV7-9; CDR3nt: TGTGCCAGCAAAATCGAGGCCCGGAACAATGAGCAGTTCTTC; CDR3aa: CASKIEARNNEQFF
j_gene: TRBJ1-3; abundance: NA; d_gene: TRBD1; v_gene: TRBV7-9; CDR3nt: TGTGCCAGCAGCTTCCATGGACAGGGACTGTCTGGAAACACCATATATTTT; CDR3aa: CASSFHGQGLSGNTIYF
j_gene: TRBJ1-5; abundance: NA; d_gene: NA; v_gene: TRBV6-5; CDR3nt: TGTGCCAGCAGTCCGCGACACCCCAATCAGCCCCAGCATTTT; CDR3aa: CASSPRHPNQPQHF
j_gene: TRBJ1-1; abundance: NA; d_gene: TRBD1; v_gene: TRBV24-1; CDR3nt: TGTGCCACCAGTGATTTGGGGACAGGGGGTCGGTTCTTT; CDR3aa: CATSDLGTGGRFF
j_gene: TRBJ1-3; abundance: NA; d_gene: NA; v_gene: TRBV9; CDR3nt: TGTGCCAGCCGGGGGAGATCAGGAAACACCATATATTTT; CDR3aa: CASRGRSGNTIYF
j_gene: TRBJ1-2; abundance: many; d_gene: NA; v_gene: TRBV27; CDR3nt: TGTGCCAGCAGTCCTCTAAACAGGCTGGACTATGGCTACACCTTC; CDR3aa: CASSPLNRLDYGYTF
j_gene: TRBJ2-6; abundance: once; d_gene: TRBD1; v_gene: TRBV10-3; CDR3nt: TGTGCCATCAGTGATGGCATCGGGACAGGGAGCTCTGGGGCCAACGTCCTGACTTTC; CDR3aa: CAISDGIGTGSSGANVLTF
j_gene: TRBJ2-7; abundance: NA; d_gene: NA; v_gene: TRBV12-5; CDR3nt: TGTGCTAGTGGTCTTACCGGGATAGGGCAGTACTTC; CDR3aa: CASGLTGIGQYF
j_gene: TRBJ2-7; abundance: NA; d_gene: NA; v_gene: TRBV5-6; CDR3nt: TGTGCCAGCAGCTTAGGCAGGAACTCCTACGAGCAGTACTTC; CDR3aa: CASSLGRNSYEQYF
j_gene: TRBJ1-1; abundance: NA; d_gene: NA; v_gene: TRBV7-9; CDR3nt: TGTGCCAGCAGCTTGCGGGGTGTTACTGAAGCTTTCTTT; CDR3aa: CASSLRGVTEAFF
j_gene: TRBJ1-6; abundance: once; d_gene: NA; v_gene: TRBV7-2; CDR3nt: TGTGCCAGCAGCTCAACTCCCTGGGGGCCCTCACCCCTCCACTTT; CDR3aa: CASSSTPWGPSPLHF
j_gene: TRBJ2-2; abundance: once; d_gene: NA; v_gene: TRBV7-2; CDR3nt: TGTGCCAGCAGCAAAGACAGGAACACCGGGGAGCTGTTTTTT; CDR3aa: CASSKDRNTGELFF
j_gene: TRBJ2-3; abundance: NA; d_gene: TRBD2; v_gene: TRBV5-4; CDR3nt: TGTGCCAGCAGGTCTAGCGGGAGATTGAGAGATACGCAGTATTTT; CDR3aa: CASRSSGRLRDTQYF
j_gene: TRBJ1-4; abundance: NA; d_gene: TRBD1; v_gene: TRBV4-3; CDR3nt: TGCGCCAGCAGCCGAGGGACAGGAGAGGATGAAAAACTGTTTTTT; CDR3aa: CASSRGTGEDEKLFF
j_gene: TRBJ1-6; abundance: NA; d_gene: NA; v_gene: TRBV5-1; CDR3nt: TGCGCCAGCAGTTACGGTTTAGGAGAGACAGCGAGGAGCTCCTATAATTCACCCCTCCACTTT; CDR3aa: CASSYGLGETARSSYNSPLHF
j_gene: TRBJ2-5; abundance: NA; d_gene: TRBD1; v_gene: TRBV7-9; CDR3nt: TGTGCCAGCAGCTTAGGGACAGGGGAAGAGACCCAGTACTTC; CDR3aa: CASSLGTGEETQYF
j_gene: TRBJ1-5; abundance: NA; d_gene: TRBD1; v_gene: TRBV5-6; CDR3nt: TGTGCCAGCAGCTGGAATATGGGACAGAATAGCAATCAGCCCCAGCATTTT; CDR3aa: CASSWNMGQNSNQPQHF